This T cell receptor (beta chain) was captured in a study of cytomegalovirus exposure and HLA in healthy donors (dated by TCRdb to about 2017). As for the study more broadly: An earlier analysis of several hundred of the donors reported approximately 290 Gb of sequence data and 117 million unique TCR beta sequences from about 180 million T cells. Roughly 300 gigabases of sequencing data and approximately 93 million unique TCR sequences were included in an early release covering several hundred HLA-typed donors. Of the roughly 400 genotyped donors, roughly 85% fell in the genetic ancestry cluster associated with self-reported Caucasian donors. The study was designed to test whether signatures of past pathogen exposure could be identified by cataloging public T cell receptors. The study used immunosequencing to profile the T cell repertoires of some 600 subjects and linked those repertoires to cytomegalovirus serostatus. In addition to the first cohort of 666 subjects, a separate validation cohort of 100 to 150 different subjects was used. To predict cytomegalovirus infection status, the study combined high-throughput TCR immunosequencing, statistical association of individual TCRs with disease status, and machine learning. A later analysis re-analyzed previously published TCR beta repertoires from approximately 670 donors and added high-resolution HLA genotyping to study TCR occurrence patterns. The later analysis used no new phenotypic data to find candidate immune exposures, relying instead on TCR beta sequences and their occurrence across donors. An earlier analysis of several hundred of the donors used high-throughput TCR beta sequencing to judge whether each TCR beta V gene segment behaved as functional or pseudogenic. Donor age, sex, ethnicity and CMV serostatus were compiled alongside the repertoire data. In a later genetic analysis, genome-wide SNP genotypes for about three fifths of the roughly 670 donors were used, and that subset was treated as a discovery cohort. Every discovery cohort repertoire had been produced on one sequencing platform. Class I and class II HLA loci were covered by the typing at four-digit resolution. The number of typed donors differed by locus: about 629-640 for A, B, C, DRB1 and DQB1; some 500 for DQA1; some 590 for DPA1; and approximately 450 for DPB1. Roughly five DR-DQ haplotypes were handled as single units for association and clustering, since linkage in the cohort was strong. Across roughly 420 genotyped donors of the cohort, an average of roughly 200,000 unique TCR beta nucleotide sequences per donor were sequenced, and roughly 18% of those sequences were non-productive.

Points the paper makes about the study in general: A few of the identified cytomegalovirus-associated TCR beta chains were confirmed in vitro to be specific for cytomegalovirus antigens. A total of 150 to 200 TCR beta chains were listed by the study as associated with cytomegalovirus. A cluster of highly shared sequence variants was judged likely to be a technical artifact of the sequencing pipeline. Because HLA typing was missing for some donors at each locus, association tests included only the typed subset. A further reported finding was that TCR beta sequences accurately predicted the HLA-A and HLA-B alleles for most subjects in the first cohort. According to a later genetic analysis, donors in an Asian-associated ancestry cluster had fewer N-insertions in productive TCRs than the roughly 670-donor mean. Cytomegalovirus status was reported to be diagnosed by the classifier with high specificity and sensitivity in both the original and validation cohorts. When HLA alleles, especially DR and DQ, strongly co-occurred, TCR associations were difficult to assign to individual alleles. The authors suggested that the approach could potentially be generalized to other disease states and immunological phenotypes. An association between a missense DCLRE1C variant and V-gene and J-gene trimming of TCR beta chains was found in a later genetic analysis and replicated in an independent cohort. Linkage disequilibrium might explain the correlated functional status among segregating V segments, but an unknown experimental factor could not be ruled out. The presence/absence analyses assumed that sequencing depth was roughly uniform across donors, and that assumption may not be true. Because the 87-base-pair reads could not distinguish some IMGT-functional V segments, including TRBV6-2 and TRBV6-3, those segments were excluded. A later analysis reported that several top co-occurrence clusters appeared linked to parvovirus B19, influenza, CMV and Epstein-Barr virus. Most CMV-associated TCR beta chains appeared to be HLA-restricted in a later analysis, and the HLA associations seemed to be driven largely by CMV exposure. While some public TCRs were present in many individuals, most TCR sequences turned up only very rarely across donors. This cohort had only TCR beta chains sequenced, and the lack of alpha or paired-chain data limited which features could be detected. Compared with equally common non-associated chains, HLA-associated TCR beta chains in a later analysis were more clonally expanded and had lower generation probabilities. In a later analysis, the rate of TCR association differed among HLA loci, with DRB1 alleles having the most associated TCRs and HLA-C alleles having the fewest. At a false discovery rate of 0.05, a later analysis linked 16,000 or so TCR beta sequences to specific HLA alleles. An earlier analysis of around 500 of the donors showed that most TCR beta V segments appeared in productive rearrangements either about 87% or about 30% of the time, which broadly matched IMGT annotations. For the cohort, immune exposure information was limited to CMV serostatus. Because counts were too low, about 18 rarely observed V segments, including chromosome 9 orphons, were excluded from the earlier analysis of under 650 of the donors.

The cohort comprised around 690 healthy bone marrow donors. All cohort members were sampled while nominally healthy, although unrecorded immune exposures were likely present. The donor was CMV seronegative and was included in the group of about 400 seronegative cohort members. A peripheral blood sample was provided by each donor, and peripheral blood mononuclear cells were used for TCR beta sequencing. The Qiagen DNeasy Blood Extraction Kit was used to extract genomic DNA from the blood cell samples. Inclusive of the bounding cysteine and phenylalanine, the CDR3 is 13 residues long. The entry retains the CDR3 DNA only, 39 bases that are in frame from base 1. As encoded in the germline V gene, CDR1 is SQVTM while CDR2 is ANQGSEA. V drops 2 bases and J drops 2 bases, leaving 9 bases in between. This clone has more than one count but fewer than ten. It lacks a known antigen. Within one base of it there is no much larger clone, and no base qualities were kept.

The library relied on the immunoSEQ multiplex PCR assay. The multiplex PCR relied on a mix of 60 forward primers for TCR Vbeta segments and 13 reverse primers for TCR Jbeta segments. The CDR3 region of rearranged TCR beta genes was amplified from genomic DNA with a multiplex PCR assay. The amplified TCR beta libraries were sequenced on the Illumina HiSeq System as 87-base-pair reads. The authors' analysis ran thus. In a later analysis, 77 million or so unique TCR beta chains were counted across the 650 to 700 repertoires, and some 10 million of these chains were shared by at least two donors. To remove PCR and sequencing errors, raw reads were error-corrected and collapsed into unique sequences using a nearest-neighbor algorithm that merged closely related sequences. Alignment of CDR3 sequences to IMGT reference sequences was used to assign V, D and J gene segments. For a sequence to be retained, a match of at least six nucleotides was required to both a V gene segment and a J gene segment. Rearrangements were classified as productive when the CDR3 lacked stop codons and remained in frame with V and J, and all other rearrangements were classified as non-productive. Following IMGT convention, CDR3 was defined as the stretch from the second conserved V-encoded cysteine up to the conserved J-encoded phenylalanine. In an earlier analysis of around 570 of the donors, sequences lacking an unambiguous match to a single V gene segment were excluded. In an earlier analysis of about 590 of the donors, a V segment was called functional when productive rearrangements were above 56.7%, and segregating when the standard deviation between donors exceeded 5%. A statistical classification framework was built for diagnosing cytomegalovirus status from the catalog of TCR beta chain sequences. In a later analysis, V and J genes were assigned by comparing TCR nucleotide sequences against IMGT/GENE-DB human TR gene sequences. Using the TCRdist pipeline, a later analysis assigned CDR3 sequences along with most-parsimonious VDJ recombination scenarios. In a later analysis, every TCR beta chain was defined by the combination of its CDR3 amino acid sequence and its V-gene family, and reads without a unique V-gene family were dropped. A later analysis removed roughly 590 highly shared, low-generation-probability nucleotide sequences to deal with suspected cross-contamination and a sequencing artifact. A later analysis calculated a clonal expansion index for each public chain from normalized within-repertoire ranks of inferred template counts. In a later analysis, generation probabilities were computed using a VDJ recombination model fitted to out-of-frame rearrangements, and the results were checked against IGoR. In a later analysis, hypergeometric tests were used to score TCR-TCR, TCR-HLA and TCR-CMV co-occurrence, with a repertoire-size bias correction applied to TCR pairs. To estimate false discovery rates, a later analysis permuted the HLA or CMV assignments 20 times. In a later analysis, co-occurring TCRs were grouped using DBSCAN, and TCRdist sequence similarity was added for clustering within HLA-allele-positive subsets. Repertoires with fewer than 30,000 or more than 120,000 public chains, plus five repertoires with anomalous nucleotide sharing, were excluded from co-occurrence clustering. The source is immuneACCESS, and TCRdb retained only in-frame sequences with V and J called. Part of the clones is not carried over; for the studies checked, unresolved V genes explain less than half of this, and the remainder is unexplained. The DNA gave D and trimming, while V, J and clone size come from that table. The sample table lists roughly 120,000 clones, 15% to 17% of them with a count of one. The top ten constitute 1.5% to 2% of the sample.

The chain employs TRBV29-1 and TRBJ1-2; the D gene is not confidently resolved. This clonotype was obtained from a young woman in good health and CMV-seronegative. Sequencing was done on a sample of PBMCs. The nucleotide sequence is given as TGCAGCGTTGAAAGGAGATCCAACTATGGCTACACCTTC. This encodes CSVERRSNYGYTF.